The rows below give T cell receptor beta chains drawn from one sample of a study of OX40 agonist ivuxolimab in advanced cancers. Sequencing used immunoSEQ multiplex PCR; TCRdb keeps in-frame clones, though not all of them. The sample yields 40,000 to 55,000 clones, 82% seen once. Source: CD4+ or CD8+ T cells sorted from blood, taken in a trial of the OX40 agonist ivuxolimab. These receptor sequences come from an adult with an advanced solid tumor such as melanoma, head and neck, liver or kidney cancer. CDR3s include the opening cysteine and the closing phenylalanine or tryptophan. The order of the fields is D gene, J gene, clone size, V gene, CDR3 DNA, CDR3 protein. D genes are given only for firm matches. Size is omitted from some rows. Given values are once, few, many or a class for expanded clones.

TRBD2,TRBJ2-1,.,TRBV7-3,TGTGCCAGCAGTTCTAGCGGATACAATGAGCAGTTCTTC,CASSSSGYNEQFF
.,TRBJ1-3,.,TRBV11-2,TGTGCCAGCAGCTTCGGGGGGTCTGGAAACACCATATATTTT,CASSFGGSGNTIYF
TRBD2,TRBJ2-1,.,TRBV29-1,TGCAGCGTTGAACTAGCGGGGTACAATGAGCAGTTCTTC,CSVELAGYNEQFF
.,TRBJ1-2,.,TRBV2,TGTGCCAGCAGGCCTACAGGGATTAACTATGGCTACACCTTC,CASRPTGINYGYTF
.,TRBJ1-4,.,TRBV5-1,TGCGCCAGCAGCCCGGACCCACCCGGGGAAAAACTGTTTTTT,CASSPDPPGEKLFF
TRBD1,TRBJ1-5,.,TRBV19,TGTGCCAGTAGTACGGACAGGGTTCAGCCCCAGCATTTT,CASSTDRVQPQHF
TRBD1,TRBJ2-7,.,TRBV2,TGTGCCAGCAGCTCGACAGGGTCCGAGCAGTACTTC,CASSSTGSEQYF
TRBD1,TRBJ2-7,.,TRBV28,TGTGCCAGCAGTTCGTCGACAGGGCGATACGAGCAGTACTTC,CASSSSTGRYEQYF
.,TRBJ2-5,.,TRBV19,TGTGCCAGTAGTATAACTAGGGGGGAGACCCAGTACTTC,CASSITRGETQYF
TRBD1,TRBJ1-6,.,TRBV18,TGTGCCAGCGGACCTGGACAGGGAAGTTCACCCCTCCACTTT,CASGPGQGSSPLHF
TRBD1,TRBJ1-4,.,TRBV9,TGTGCCAGCAGCCCGCGGACAGGGACTAATGAAAAACTGTTTTTT,CASSPRTGTNEKLFF
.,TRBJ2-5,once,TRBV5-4,TGTGCCAGCAGCCCCGGCGGCGGACAAGAGACCCAGTACTTC,CASSPGGGQETQYF
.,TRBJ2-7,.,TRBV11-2,TGTGCCAGCAGCGTTGCAGGGCTTAACTACGAGCAGTACTTC,CASSVAGLNYEQYF
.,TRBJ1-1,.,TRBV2,TGTGCCAGGGGGACAATGAACACTGAAGCTTTCTTT,CARGTMNTEAFF
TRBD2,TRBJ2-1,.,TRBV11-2,TGTGCCAGCAGCTTTTATTTTAGCGGGAGCCTCCTTGCCTACAATGAGCAGTTCTTC,CASSFYFSGSLLAYNEQFF
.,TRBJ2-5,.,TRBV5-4,TGTGCCAGCAGCGGGAAGACAGCTGAAGAGACCCAGTACTTC,CASSGKTAEETQYF
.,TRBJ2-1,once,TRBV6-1,TGTGCCAGCAGGTTCACGGCCCAGAGCGTCAATGAGCAGTTCTTC,CASRFTAQSVNEQFF
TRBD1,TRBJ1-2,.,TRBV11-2,TGTGCCAGCAGCCGACTACAGGGGGGTTATGGCTACACCTTC,CASSRLQGGYGYTF
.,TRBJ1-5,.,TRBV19,TGTGCCAGTATGCTAGACAGAAGCAATCAGCCCCAGCATTTT,CASMLDRSNQPQHF
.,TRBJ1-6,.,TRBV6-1,TGTGCCAGCAGTGAAAGGCAGGGACGATCACCCCTCCACTTT,CASSERQGRSPLHF
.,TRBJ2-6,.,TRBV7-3,TGTGCCAGCAGTTCCTCTGGGGCCAACGTCCTGACTTTC,CASSSSGANVLTF
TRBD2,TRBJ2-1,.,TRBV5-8,TGTGCCAGCAACCTACTAGCGGACTCCTACAATGAGCAGTTCTTC,CASNLLADSYNEQFF
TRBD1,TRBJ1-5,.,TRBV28,TGTGCCAGCAGACCAGGGGGGGTTTTCAATCAGCCCCAGCATTTT,CASRPGGVFNQPQHF
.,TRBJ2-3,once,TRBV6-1,TGTGCCAGCTCTTTCGCTGCCCTAACGGCGGCTACGCAGTATTTT,CASSFAALTAATQYF
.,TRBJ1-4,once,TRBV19,TGTGCCAGTAGTATCGGCGAAAAACTGTTTTTT,CASSIGEKLFF
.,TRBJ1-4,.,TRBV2,TGTGCCAGCAGTGATGGTCGCGGGAATGAAAAACTGTTTTTT,CASSDGRGNEKLFF
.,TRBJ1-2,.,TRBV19,TGTGCCAGTAGTATAGGGGACCAGGCCTTATATGGCTACACCTTC,CASSIGDQALYGYTF
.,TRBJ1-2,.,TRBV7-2,TGTGCCAGCAGCTTACCAGCTAACTATGGCTACACCTTC,CASSLPANYGYTF
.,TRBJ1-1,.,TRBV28,TGTGCCAGCAGTGGAGCGCAGCAGGGTTGGAGCACTGAAGCTTTCTTT,CASSGAQQGWSTEAFF
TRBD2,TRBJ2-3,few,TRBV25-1,TGTGCCAGCAGTGACCCTAGCGGGATTTCGACAGATACGCAGTATTTT,CASSDPSGISTDTQYF
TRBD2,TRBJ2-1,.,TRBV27,TGTGCCAGCAGTTTATTGGGGACTAGCGGGAGGGTCAATGAGCAGTTCTTC,CASSLLGTSGRVNEQFF
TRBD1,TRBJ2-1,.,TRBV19,TGTGCCAGTAGTTTCGGACAGGCGGAAGAGCAGTTCTTC,CASSFGQAEEQFF
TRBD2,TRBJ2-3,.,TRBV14,TGTGCCAGCAGCCAAAGGGGACTAGCATGGTCAGATACGCAGTATTTT,CASSQRGLAWSDTQYF
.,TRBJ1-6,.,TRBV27,TGTGCCAGCAGTGGCTTGTCCTCGCCCAGCTCCTATAATTCACCCCTCCACTTT,CASSGLSSPSSYNSPLHF
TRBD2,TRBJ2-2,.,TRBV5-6,TGTGCCAGCAGCTTGCGACTAGCGGCACTCTTCGGCGGGGAGCTGTTTTTT,CASSLRLAALFGGELFF